This TCR beta chain comes out of a study of T cell responses to AZD1222 COVID-19 vaccine. The study's findings and limits: Spike as a whole was targeted by vaccine-associated CD4 TCRs, dominant at 160-218 and 743-854. Donors, mostly white British, included more females; clonal diversity was possibly underestimated.

Repertoires were generated with immunoSEQ multiplex PCR, while TCRdb's copy carries only in-frame clones and drops some. Among more than 90,000 clones listed, around 89% were seen once. For this clone: Its target is unknown.

The CDR3 totals 16 residues. The V and J ends lost 3 bases and 6 bases respectively, with 18 bases between them. Germline CDR1 is LNHDA and CDR2 is SQIVND (reference sequence). The chain recombines TRBV19 with TRBJ1-5; tentatively, D is TRBD1 (6 bases). This TCR derives from an adult who received the AZD1222 COVID-19 vaccine. Sequenced material: peripheral blood, taken 28 days after the second AZD1222 dose. The CDR3, as DNA: TGTGCCAGTAGTATCGAGGGCGGGGGCCAGGGTCAGCCCCAGCATTTT. Translated: CASSIEGGGQGQPQHF.